The 5 T cell receptor beta chains below were found in one sample sequenced in a study of shared clonotypes between healthy human individuals. Naive CD8 cells, CD45RO-negative and positively selected for CCR7, excluded terminally differentiated effector memory CD45RA+ cells. Method: immunoSEQ multiplex PCR; TCRdb's copy keeps in-frame clones and lacks some. The repertoire holds around 2,000,000 clones, with under 95% as singletons. Sequencing was performed on naive CD8+ T cells from PBMCs. These TCRs come from a man younger than 35 in good health. Some clones in this sample may be carry-over from other donors' samples.

This rearrangement joins TRBV5-1 to TRBJ1-1; D gene unclear. CDR3 size: 15 residues. CDR1 SGHRS and CDR2 YFSETQ come from the germline V gene. The ends were cut back, 0 bases at V and 4 bases at J, with 13 bases in the middle. Here the CDR3 reads CASSLVGGVGTEAFF. The DNA for the CDR3 is TGCGCCAGCAGCTTGGTCGGCGGAGTGGGCACTGAAGCTTTCTTT. Full variable domain (rest looked up from reference TRBV5-1 and TRBJ1-1): KAGVTQTPRYLIKTRGQQVTLSCSPISGHRSVSWYQQTPGQGLQFLFEYFSETQRNKGNFPGRFSGRQFSNSRSEMNVSTLELGDSALYLCASSLVGGVGTEAFFGQGTRLTVV.

This clone showed up just once. The chain carries TRBV9 and TRBJ2-3, with a tentative D call TRBD2 (5 bases). Trimming cost V 0 bases and J 0 bases, with 11 bases left between them. CDR3 length: 16 amino acids. Germline V lookup: CDR1 SGDLS, CDR2 YYNGEE. This CDR3 is CASSVVSEPSTDTQYF. The CDR3, as DNA: TGTGCCAGCAGCGTAGTTAGCGAGCCTAGCACAGATACGCAGTATTTT.

The genes are TRBV5-5 and TRBJ2-1, with 7 positions matching TRBD2. Germline CDR1 is SGHKS and CDR2 is YYEKEE (reference sequence). The V segment lost 4 bases and the J segment 6 bases; nucleotides outside the gene matches: 7. This CDR3 contains 14 residues. The CDR3 DNA follows: TGTGCCAGCAGCCCGGTTGGCGGGAGCAATGAGCAGTTCTTC. Encoded protein: CASSPVGGSNEQFF.

The chain combines TRBV9 with TRBJ2-3, with D perhaps matching TRBD2 (5 bases). The germline V gene has CDR1 SGDLS and CDR2 YYNGEE. This CDR3 spans 15 amino acids. Trimming removed 1 base from V and 4 bases from J, with 13 bases in between. The CDR3 loop reads CASSVRGKGPDTQYF. DNA of the CDR3: TGTGCCAGCAGCGTAAGAGGGAAGGGCCCAGATACGCAGTATTTT.

The chain employs TRBV27 and TRBJ1-1; D gene uncertain. The germline gives CDR1 MNHEY, CDR2 SMNVEV (reference sequence). Trimming shortened V by 4 bases and J by 6 bases, and 24 bases separated the two germline ends. There are 17 residues in the CDR3. DNA of the CDR3: TGTGCCAGCAGTTCACGGACTGCCTGGGGAAGTTTTTCTGAAGCTTTCTTT. Protein product: CASSSRTAWGSFSEAFF.